Presented here are 15 T cell receptor beta chains from one specimen sequenced in a study of naive and memory T cell subsets. Two oligonucleotides, mixed equimolar, formed the beta constant-region primer covering TRBC1 and TRBC2. Ligated cDNA was amplified by four rounds of PCR with nested alpha and beta constant-region primers and SP2. One entry per CDR3 protein, called by TCRdb with MiXCR from the UMI-ligation and nested PCR reads. The sample lists about 120,000 distinct CDR3 sequences, about 36% seen once, with 0.8% to 1% in the top ten. Sequenced: central memory CD4+ T cells from blood. Receptor source: a human donor in good health.

This clonotype was seen a few times. The chain has TRBV27 and TRBJ2-7, with TRBD1 as a possible D gene (6 bases). V lost 5 bases and J lost 6, with 11 bases in between. Germline values: CDR1 MNHEY, CDR2 SMNVEV (reference sequence). CDR3 length: 12 amino acids. The CDR3 loop is CASSPQGSEQYF. CDR3 coding DNA: TGTGCCAGCAGTCCCCAGGGGTCCGAGCAGTACTTC.

V is TRBV3-1 and J is TRBJ2-7; 10 positions agree with TRBD2. The CDR3 has 15 residues. J lost 4 bases, V lost 3 bases, and 6 bases had no gene match. Germline CDR1 is LGHDT and CDR2 is YNNKEL (reference sequence). Here the CDR3 reads CASSQGLASTYEQYF. DNA for the CDR3: TGTGCCAGCAGCCAGGGACTAGCGAGTACATACGAGCAGTACTTC.

CDR3 in DNA: TGTGCCAGCAGCCAAGACGGGAGGGCGGCAGATACGCAGTATTTT. It encodes CASSQDGRAADTQYF. This chain connects TRBV3-1 to TRBJ2-3; 8 bases are shared with TRBD2. With V trimmed by 0 bases and J by 4 bases, 3 bases remained unmatched. The CDR3 loop spans 15 amino acids. CDR1 and CDR2 (germline): LGHDT, YNNKEL (reference sequence).

This clonotype was recorded a few times. V gene TRBV10-3 combines with J gene TRBJ2-1, with 9 bases matching TRBD1. In germline, CDR1 is ENHRY, CDR2 SYGVKD. Germline trimming cut 0 bases from V and 9 bases from J; bases unmatched to any gene: 15. The CDR3 totals 18 residues. CDR3 nucleotides: TGTGCCATCAGTGAGTCTAGCTTGGCGGGGACAGGGTTGAGTGAGCAGTTCTTC. It is translated as CAISESSLAGTGLSEQFF.

This chain connects TRBV15 to TRBJ1-6, with 7 bases identical to TRBD1. Trimming at V came to 9 bases and at J to 10 bases, leaving 9 bases not matched to a gene. Germline V lookup: CDR1 LNHNV, CDR2 YYDKDF (reference sequence). The CDR3 is 13 residues long. Here the CDR3 DNA reads TGTGCCACTTCCGGACAGGATGGATCACCCCTCCACTTT. Translated, it gives CATSGQDGSPLHF.

The J gene is TRBJ1-1, the V gene TRBV6-6, with D unclear. Trimming stripped 2 bases from V and 8 bases from J, with 12 bases between. The germline gives CDR1 MNHNY, CDR2 SVGAGI (reference sequence). The CDR3 has 13 residues. CDR3 sequence (DNA): TGTGCCAGCAGTTACGCCTCACCGGGAGAAGCTTTCTTT. Translated, it gives CASSYASPGEAFF.

There are a few counts of this clonotype. V gene TRBV19 combines with J gene TRBJ2-7, with a tentative D call TRBD2 (6 bases). Germline V gene sequence: CDR1 LNHDA, CDR2 SQIVND (reference sequence). V was trimmed by 6 bases and J by 1 base, leaving 13 bases between them. The CDR3 contains 14 residues. CDR3 amino acids: CASRKEGRSYEQYF. The CDR3 nucleotides read TGTGCCAGTAGGAAGGAGGGGAGGTCCTACGAGCAGTACTTC.

The chain links TRBV2 to TRBJ1-2; TRBD1 aligns across 9 bases. V dropped 6 bases and J dropped 5; count of bases not matched to a gene: 10. The CDR3 loop spans 15 amino acids. Germline V gives CDR1 SNHLY, CDR2 FYNNEI. CDR3 nucleotide sequence: TGTGCCAGCAGAGCCGGACAGGGGATTCAATATGGCTACACCTTC. Amino acid sequence: CASRAGQGIQYGYTF.

This clonotype was seen only a few times. V is TRBV20-1 and J is TRBJ1-5; D remains unclear. CDR3 length equals 14 residues. The germline CDR1 and CDR2 sequences are DFQATT and SNEGSKA (reference sequence). V was shortened by 3 bases and J by 6 bases, with 15 bases between the two germline ends. The CDR3 bases are TGCAGTGCTAGTTTCCCCGGTCGGGGTCAGCCCCAGCATTTT. This codes for CSASFPGRGQPQHF.

The chain couples TRBV20-1 to TRBJ2-5; D ambiguous. V lost 0 bases and J lost 4, with 9 bases in between. Germline CDR1 and CDR2: DFQATT and SNEGSKA (reference sequence). CDR3 length equals 13 residues. The CDR3 sequence is CSARDPLIETQYF. For the CDR3, the DNA is TGCAGTGCTAGAGACCCCCTTATAGAGACCCAGTACTTC.

This clonotype turned up a few times. The V and J genes are TRBV28 and TRBJ1-5, with 8 bases matching TRBD1. Trimming cost V 4 bases and J 2 bases; bases outside gene matches: 10. The CDR3 is made up of 17 amino acids. Looked up from germline, CDR1 is MDHEN and CDR2 is SYDVKM. The CDR3 sequence: CASSSWTGSDRNQPQHF. As DNA, the CDR3 is TGTGCCAGCAGTTCCTGGACAGGGTCTGATCGCAATCAGCCCCAGCATTTT.

The chain couples TRBV15 to TRBJ2-1; 11 bases fit TRBD2. V dropped 2 bases and J dropped 5; count of bases not matched to a gene: 5. The CDR3 extends over 16 amino acids. CDR1 is LNHNV and CDR2 is YYDKDF in the germline V gene (reference sequence). The CDR3 sequence is CATSRPPGLADNEQFF. The CDR3 region has the DNA TGTGCCACCAGCAGACCCCCGGGACTAGCGGACAATGAGCAGTTCTTC.

The chain combines TRBV14 with TRBJ2-1; D remains unclear. The germline gives CDR1 SGHDN, CDR2 FVKESK. The CDR3 covers 14 residues. V shed 1 base and J shed 10 bases, with 14 bases lying between them. CDR3 sequence reads: CASSQVYGSGEQFF. CDR3 DNA sequence: TGTGCCAGCAGCCAAGTGTACGGGTCTGGGGAGCAGTTCTTC.

This chain connects TRBV27 to TRBJ1-6, with D uncertain. The CDR3 totals 16 residues. The V end was cut by 5 bases, the J end by 3 bases, with 14 bases between. In germline, CDR1 is MNHEY, CDR2 SMNVEV (reference sequence). The CDR3: CASSASFTNYNSPLHF. The CDR3 DNA reads TGTGCCAGCAGTGCCTCTTTCACAAACTATAATTCACCCCTCCACTTT.

This rearrangement joins TRBV7-2 to TRBJ1-2, with TRBD1 as a possible D gene (5 bases). Germline assignment: CDR1 SGHTA and CDR2 FQGNSA. The CDR3 has 14 residues. With 1 base removed from V and 6 bases from J, the gap between germline ends came to 12 bases. In DNA, the CDR3 is TGTGCCAGCAGCTTAGACAGCTCCAGGGATGGCTACACCTTC. This gives the protein CASSLDSSRDGYTF.